The sequence of this TCR beta chain was determined in a study of shared clonotypes between healthy human individuals. Study-wide background: Every donor yielded three CD4 naive, three CD4 memory, two CD8 naive and one CD8 memory plate.

The naive CD8 subset, CD45RO-negative cells positively selected for CCR7, excluded terminally differentiated effector memory CD45RA+ cells. Every contributor of samples was a Caucasian grown-up residing in Nashville, Tennessee. Each subset's genomic DNA was split evenly across several immunoSEQ plates. The protocol was immunoSEQ multiplex PCR, while the TCRdb copy is restricted to in-frame clones and leaves out a portion. The data show about 2.1 million clones, 90% to 95% seen once. The study, taken as a whole, reports: Researchers sampled blood only, noting tissue repertoires likely differ.

Worth noting for this clone: Its antigen is not identified.

The V end was cut by 5 bases, the J end by 4 bases, with 15 bases between. The CDR3 loop spans 14 amino acids. Per germline, CDR1 SQVTM and CDR2 ANQGSEA. The chain recombines TRBV29-1 with TRBJ2-1; possibly TRBD1 for D (6 bases). The receptor's source is a man younger than 35 in good health. Some clones in this sample may be carry-over from other donors' samples. The sequenced sample consisted of naive CD8+ T cells from PBMCs. The CDR3 DNA is TGCAGCGTTAGGGGGATAGGAAGATACAATGAGCAGTTCTTC. It specifies CSVRGIGRYNEQFF.